What follows describes a single TCR beta chain. CDR3 size: 14 residues. From germline, CDR1 is MRHNA and CDR2 SNTAGT. Trimming took off 3 bases at V and 4 bases at J, with 10 bases between the two ends. This sample was included in a study of response to subunit inactivated influenza vaccine. Using its own MiXCR run on the RT-PCR reads, TCRdb lists one record per CDR3 protein. The profile shows about 570,000 distinct CDR3 sequences, around 10% of them singletons. These same records also appear under a second study, on T cells expressing NK-cell markers. That source adds: The authors generated TCR beta cDNA through 5'RACE template switching with UMIs. In the group of eight sequenced donors, seven were HCMV-seropositive and one was seronegative. A handful of donors showed these clonotypes also leading the CD3+CD56-NKG2C+ fraction.

The gene calls are TRBV6-4 and TRBJ2-1; perhaps TRBD1 as D (5 bases). The sequencing used PBMCs from blood, collected on the day of vaccination. This receptor was obtained from a man aged 50-59 years who received an inactivated influenza vaccine. The DNA for the CDR3 is TGTGCCAGCAGTGATCAGGGATTTTACAATGAGCAGTTCTTC. Translating it yields CASSDQGFYNEQFF.